This T cell receptor (beta chain) is drawn from a study of blood T cell repertoires in COVID-19. Overall study context: Samples of COVID-19 (acute and convalescent) were obtained from the United States, Italy and Spain. T cells, B-cell-depleted T cells, or PBMCs provided the cDNA or gDNA that served as material.

CDR1 SGHNT and CDR2 YENEEA come from the germline V gene. The ends were cut back, 1 base at V and 9 bases at J, with 13 bases in the middle. The CDR3 extends over 14 amino acids. Per the original data handling: Reference gene primer amplification in the assay estimated nucleated cell counts. TCRdb keeps only in-frame clones here, not all; method: immunoSEQ multiplex PCR. D and trimming were read from the DNA, whereas the V and J calls and clone size are those reported in that table. Of around 100,000 clones listed, about 89% are singletons. The chain carries TRBV11-3 and TRBJ2-1; D not certain. Specimen: peripheral blood. The source is a human donor in a cohort sampled during active COVID-19. The CDR3 loop reads CASSLGLGRAEQFF. For the CDR3, the DNA is TGTGCCAGCAGCTTAGGGCTAGGTCGCGCTGAGCAGTTCTTC.